Shown below are 20 T cell receptor beta chains from a single sample sequenced in a study of T cell repertoires in cytomegalovirus infection. TCRdb re-called the reads through MiXCR, storing one row per CDR3 protein. Among some 800,000 distinct CDR3 sequences listed, about 28% were seen once. Antigen specificity for these receptors is unknown. The sequences come from cultured CD8+ T cells from PBMCs, collected from culture after CMV antigen stimulation. Receptors originate from a human donor in good health (CMV status not recorded). Some clones in this sample may be carry-over from other donors' samples.

The chain employs TRBV27 and TRBJ1-6, with a weak D call TRBD1 (6 bases). The CDR3 is 15 residues long. V lost 4 bases to trimming and J lost 5 bases, with 12 bases between them. From germline, CDR1 is MNHEY and CDR2 SMNVEV (reference sequence). The CDR3 DNA reads as TGTGCCAGCAGTTCCGGACAGCCTCATAATTCACCCCTCCACTTT. It codes for CASSSGQPHNSPLHF.

The chain links TRBV2 to TRBJ2-3; possibly TRBD1 or TRBD2 for D (5 bases each). Germline CDR1 SNHLY, CDR2 FYNNEI. This CDR3 has 19 residues. Trimming removed 5 bases from V and 1 base from J, with 25 bases in between. This CDR3 is CASSTDTSGTQTGTDTQYF. As DNA, the CDR3 is TGTGCCAGCAGTACCGACACCTCCGGGACGCAAACCGGCACAGATACGCAGTATTTT.

This chain joins TRBV7-9 and TRBJ2-1; D is uncertain. The CDR3 consists of 16 residues. Between the trimmed V and J ends, which lost 5 bases and 0 bases, there was a span of 14 bases. Germline V CDR1 and CDR2: SEHNR, FQNEAQ (reference sequence). The CDR3 sequence is CASSGPTAVSYNEQFF. CDR3 nucleotide sequence: TGTGCCAGCAGCGGCCCTACGGCGGTCTCCTACAATGAGCAGTTCTTC.

This chain connects TRBV10-3 to TRBJ2-1; 10 bases are shared with TRBD2. Losses at the gene ends were 6 bases for V and 1 base for J; bases not matched to a gene: 6. The CDR3 length is 16 residues. Germline CDR1 reads ENHRY; CDR2 reads SYGVKD. CDR3 bases: TGTGCCATCAGCGCTGCTAGCGGGGGATCCTACAATGAGCAGTTCTTC. Translating gives CAISAASGGSYNEQFF.

This clonotype was recorded a few times. The chain has TRBV7-8 and TRBJ2-5, with 10 positions matching TRBD2. CDR1 is SGHVS, CDR2 FQNEAQ, per germline. The CDR3 runs to 16 residues. The V and J ends lost 2 bases and 4 bases, in that order; junction bases with no gene match: 7. CDR3: CASSLYLAGVSETQYF. DNA for the CDR3: TGTGCCAGCAGCTTATACCTAGCGGGGGTTTCAGAGACCCAGTACTTC.

V is TRBV20-1 and J is TRBJ2-2; 11 bases are shared with TRBD2. After removal of 6 bases from V and 5 bases from J, the junction contained 8 bases not matched to a gene. The CDR3 is made up of 15 amino acids. Per germline, CDR1 DFQATT and CDR2 SNEGSKA (reference sequence). The CDR3 nucleotides are TGCAGTGCCCGTAGCGGGGGGGCAAGTACCGGGGAGCTGTTTTTT. Translated, it gives CSARSGGASTGELFF.

This clonotype was seen many times. The chain has TRBV12-3 or TRBV12-4 and TRBJ2-5, with D perhaps matching TRBD1 (6 bases). This CDR3 contains 13 residues. The ends were cut back, 7 bases at V and 1 base at J, with 10 bases in the middle. As DNA, the CDR3 is TGTGCCAGCACCCTGACAGGCCAAGAGACCCAGTACTTC. Translated, it gives CASTLTGQETQYF.

The J gene is TRBJ1-3, the V gene TRBV15; D ambiguous. The CDR3 contains 16 residues. The germline V gene encodes CDR1 LNHNV and CDR2 YYDKDF (reference sequence). The V end was cut by 0 bases, the J end by 0 bases, with 9 bases between. Written as DNA, the CDR3 is TGTGCCACCAGCAGAGAGGACGGGAGCTCTGGAAACACCATATATTTT. Its translation is CATSREDGSSGNTIYF.

J is TRBJ1-1 and V is TRBV6-5; D ambiguous. CDR3 length: 12 amino acids. The V end lost 0 bases, the J end lost 7 bases, and 6 bases lay between the germline ends. Germline CDR1 is MNHEY and CDR2 is SVGAGI. As DNA, the CDR3 is TGTGCCAGCAGTTACTCTGGGATTGAAGCTTTCTTT. Amino acids: CASSYSGIEAFF.

This clonotype has ten or more counts. The limits of the CDR3 on the DNA are not certain, so only TCRdb's listed CDR3 is given. This chain joins TRBV12-3 or TRBV12-4 and TRBJ1-2; the table's D call, TRBD1, has no DNA check behind it. The CDR3 is 17 amino acids in total, end residues counted. The CDR3 protein is CASSFLAGDSAVNGYTF.

This clonotype was picked up a small number of times. This chain connects TRBV27 to TRBJ1-6; 8 nucleotides line up with TRBD1. This CDR3 has 14 residues. Germline V gives CDR1 MNHEY, CDR2 SMNVEV (reference sequence). After removal of 5 bases from V and 13 bases from J, the junction contained 10 bases not matched to a gene. For the CDR3, the DNA is TGTGCCAGCAGTGCAGGGGGCCCGATCCAGCCCCTCCACTTT. Amino acid sequence: CASSAGGPIQPLHF.

There are many counts of this clonotype. V and J are TRBV12-3 or TRBV12-4 and TRBJ1-5; D unclear. Trimming took 2 bases from V and 3 from J, leaving 5 bases between them. This CDR3 comprises 13 residues. CDR3 coding DNA: TGTGCCAGCAGTTTACTTTTCAATCAGCCCCAGCATTTT. It encodes CASSLLFNQPQHF.

There are many counts of this clonotype. The chain joins TRBV6-1 to TRBJ1-1, with TRBD1 matching over 7 bases. Germline V gene lookup returns CDR1 MNHNS and CDR2 SASEGT. J was trimmed by 2 bases and V by 9 bases; bases with no gene match: 12. The CDR3 contains 15 residues. This CDR3 reads CASRMRGRSNTEAFF. The CDR3 DNA follows: TGTGCCAGTCGGATGAGGGGGCGGAGTAACACTGAAGCTTTCTTT.

Only a few counts were recorded for this clonotype. The genes are TRBV4-2 and TRBJ1-4, with D uncertain. The CDR3 runs to 15 residues. V gave up 0 bases and J gave up 7 bases, with 12 bases separating them. Germline lookup yields CDR1 LGHNA and CDR2 YNFKEQ. The CDR3 region is CASSQDLGLGEKLFF. DNA of the CDR3: TGTGCCAGCAGCCAAGATCTGGGGTTAGGTGAAAAACTGTTTTTT.

The sample holds many counts of this clonotype. This rearrangement joins TRBV7-6 to TRBJ1-5; no clear D gene. Trimming took off 2 bases at V and 1 base at J, with 9 bases between the two ends. Germline V CDR1 and CDR2: SGHVS, FNYEAQ. This CDR3 comprises 15 residues. CDR3 amino acids: CASSLWAGSNQPQHF. DNA of the CDR3: TGTGCCAGCAGCTTATGGGCGGGCAGCAATCAGCCCCAGCATTTT. Supplemented by reference TRBV7-6 and TRBJ1-5, the full variable domain reads GAGVSQSPRYKVTKRGQDVALRCDPISGHVSLYWYRQALGQGPEFLTYFNYEAQQDKSGLPNDRFSAERPEGSISTLTIQRTEQRDSAMYRCASSLWAGSNQPQHFGDGTRLSIL.

The rearrangement links TRBV4-1 to TRBJ1-4, with D possibly TRBD1 on 5 matching bases. V was pared by 8 bases and J by 4 bases, with 17 bases between. The germline CDR1 and CDR2 sequences are MGHRA and YSYEKL. The CDR3 has 15 amino acids. The CDR3 nucleotides are TGCGCCAGCTGCACCGAGGGACGGAGTAATGAAAAACTGTTTTTT. This sequence encodes CASCTEGRSNEKLFF.

A remark on this clonotype: One end of the junction fails to match germline, which may point to a read error. The chain combines TRBV12-3 or TRBV12-4 with TRBJ1-2, with D possibly matching TRBD1 (6 bases). The CDR3 is 15 residues long. CDR3 region: CVSSWAEGVTYGYTF. CDR3 DNA sequence: TGTGTCAGCAGTTGGGCGGAGGGGGTGACCTATGGCTACACCTTC.

This clonotype was observed once. The chain joins TRBV29-1 to TRBJ1-1; 9 bases are a match to TRBD1. This CDR3 contains 14 residues. Germline CDR1 SQVTM, CDR2 ANQGSEA. The V and J ends lost 1 base and 4 bases, in that order; junction bases with no gene match: 4. CDR3 region: CSVEGGQGGTEAFF. In DNA form, the CDR3 reads TGCAGCGTTGAAGGGGGACAGGGAGGCACTGAAGCTTTCTTT.

There are many counts of this clonotype. The rearrangement joins TRBV7-9 to TRBJ2-1, with TRBD2 matching 10 bases. The CDR3 extends over 16 amino acids. From germline, CDR1 is SEHNR and CDR2 FQNEAQ (reference sequence). The J segment lost 4 bases and the V segment lost 5 bases, leaving 8 bases of the junction unmatched. CDR3 sequence: CASSRIAGGSYNEQFF. The CDR3 DNA sequence: TGTGCCAGCAGCCGTATAGCGGGAGGCTCATACAATGAGCAGTTCTTC.

This clonotype was seen a few times. The CDR3 region is CATGSGSFSNQPQHF. CDR3 coding DNA: TGTGCCACCGGATCCGGCTCCTTTAGCAATCAGCCCCAGCATTTT. The rearrangement joins TRBV15 to TRBJ1-5, with D uncertain. Trimming took 8 bases from V and 0 from J, leaving 14 bases between them. The CDR3 has 15 residues. The germline gives CDR1 LNHNV, CDR2 YYDKDF (reference sequence).